This TCR beta chain was recovered during a study of cytomegalovirus exposure and HLA in healthy donors. V lost 4 bases and J lost 0, with 7 bases in between. The CDR3 has 14 amino acids. Germline V CDR1 and CDR2: SGHTA, FQGNSA. The PCR had 60 Vbeta and 13 Jbeta primers. Profiled with immunoSEQ multiplex PCR; TCRdb holds only in-frame clones, not every one. This sample's table has 150,000 to 200,000 clones. The sequenced material came from PBMCs. The gene calls are TRBV7-2 and TRBJ1-3; D possibly corresponds to TRBD1 (5 bases). The clonotype originates from a man aged 30-40 years in good health and CMV-seronegative. CDR3 residues: CASSSQGSGNTIYF. The CDR3, as DNA: TGTGCCAGCAGCTCCCAGGGCTCTGGAAACACCATATATTTT.